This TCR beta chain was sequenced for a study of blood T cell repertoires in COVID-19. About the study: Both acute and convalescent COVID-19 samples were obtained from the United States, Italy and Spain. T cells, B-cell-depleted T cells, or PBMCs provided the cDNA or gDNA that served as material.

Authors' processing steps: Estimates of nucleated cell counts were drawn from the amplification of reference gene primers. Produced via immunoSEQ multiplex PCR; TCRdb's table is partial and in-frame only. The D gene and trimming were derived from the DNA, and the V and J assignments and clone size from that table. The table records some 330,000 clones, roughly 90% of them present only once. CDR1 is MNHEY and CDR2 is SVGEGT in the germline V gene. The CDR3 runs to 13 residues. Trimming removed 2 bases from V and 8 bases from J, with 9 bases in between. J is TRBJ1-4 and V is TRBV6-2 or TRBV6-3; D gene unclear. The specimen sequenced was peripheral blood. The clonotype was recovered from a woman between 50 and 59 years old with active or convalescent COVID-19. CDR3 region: CASSYPPEEKLFF. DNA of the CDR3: TGTGCCAGCAGTTACCCCCCCGAGGAAAAACTGTTTTTT.